Shown below are 25 T cell receptor beta chains from a single sample sequenced in a study of T cells in Graves' hyperthyroidism and ophthalmopathy. There were TCR beta CDR3 regions amplified from RNA transcripts. During a first-round RT-PCR of the TCR CDR3, the HTBI primer set was used. TCRdb fed the multiplex PCR reads into MiXCR, producing one record per CDR3 protein. The sample includes roughly 380,000 distinct CDR3 sequences, 15% to 20% of them seen just once. Sequencing was performed on blood. The receptors here all came from a woman aged 40-49 years with Graves' ophthalmopathy.

Comments on this clonotype: This sequence may be a read error, since a much larger clone differs from it by one base. The chain links TRBV12-3 or TRBV12-4 to TRBJ2-6; the D gene could be TRBD1 or TRBD2 (5 bases each). The CDR3 has 15 amino acids. The CDR3: CASRSSGAGASVLTF. The CDR3 DNA follows: TGTGCCAGCAGGTCCTCCGGGGCTGGGGCCAGCGTCCTGACTTTC.

Many counts were recorded for this clonotype. This chain links TRBV19 with TRBJ1-5; TRBD1 might be the D (6 bases). CDR3 length: 15 residues. V was pared by 3 bases and J by 2 bases, with 11 bases between. Germline CDR1 LNHDA, CDR2 SQIVND (reference sequence). The CDR3 reads CASSIRGHGNQPQHF. The CDR3, as DNA: TGTGCCAGTAGTATTCGGGGGCATGGCAATCAGCCCCAGCATTTT.

At least ten counts were recorded for this clonotype. The chain carries TRBV19 and TRBJ2-1, with 13 bases that match TRBD2. This CDR3 is built from 18 residues. The V gene's germline CDR1 is LNHDA and CDR2 SQIVND (reference sequence). With 4 bases clipped from V and 6 bases from J, the junction kept 12 bases outside the gene matches. In nucleotides, the CDR3 is TGTGCCAGTAGTACCACCGGGACTAGCGGGATAGTCGGCAATGAGCAGTTCTTC. Amino acids: CASSTTGTSGIVGNEQFF.

This clonotype has at least ten counts. The chain recombines TRBV30 with TRBJ1-3; D unresolved. The germline V and J ends were trimmed by 0 bases and 0 bases, with 3 bases remaining between them. Germline lookup yields CDR1 GTSNPN and CDR2 SVGIG (reference sequence). The CDR3 has 13 amino acids. The CDR3 loop is CAWSVNSGNTIYF. The CDR3 DNA reads as TGTGCCTGGAGTGTTAACTCTGGAAACACCATATATTTT.

This clonotype was counted many times. The chain combines TRBV15 with TRBJ1-1; a weak D match, TRBD1 (6 bases). V was pared by 2 bases and J by 5 bases, with 15 bases between. This CDR3 contains 15 residues. Germline lookup yields CDR1 LNHNV and CDR2 YYDKDF (reference sequence). CDR3 nucleotide sequence: TGTGCCACCAGCAGATTACAGGGAGTAGGGACTGAAGCTTTCTTT. It encodes CATSRLQGVGTEAFF.

This clonotype was counted ten times or more. This rearrangement joins TRBV28 to TRBJ2-4; D is perhaps TRBD2 (5 bases). Looked up from germline, CDR1 is MDHEN and CDR2 is SYDVKM. V was trimmed by 6 bases and J by 2 bases, leaving 11 bases between them. The CDR3 sequence is 14 residues long. The CDR3 is CASSPGVTKNIQYF. CDR3 coding DNA: TGTGCCAGCAGCCCCGGGGTAACCAAAAACATTCAGTACTTC.

The J gene is TRBJ2-7, the V gene TRBV3-1; weak D call: TRBD1 (5 bases). CDR1 is LGHDT and CDR2 is YNNKEL in the germline V gene (reference sequence). V lost 2 bases to trimming and J lost 5 bases, with 16 bases between them. The CDR3 runs to 15 residues. The CDR3 DNA reads TGTGCCAGCAGCCAAAGGATGGGGCCCCTCGACGAGCAGTACTTC. This translates into CASSQRMGPLDEQYF.

This clonotype has ten or more counts. V and J are TRBV6-5 and TRBJ1-1; D is uncertain. Deletions cut 0 bases from V and 1 base from J, with 9 bases between. The CDR3 is made up of 15 amino acids. Germline V gene lookup returns CDR1 MNHEY and CDR2 SVGAGI. CDR3 in amino acids: CASSYSGRRNTEAFF. DNA of the CDR3: TGTGCCAGCAGTTACTCAGGGAGACGGAACACTGAAGCTTTCTTT.

This clonotype was recorded at least ten times. The chain has TRBV9 and TRBJ2-2; D may be TRBD2 (6 bases). Trimming took 4 bases from V and 5 from J, leaving 15 bases between them. The CDR3 extends over 15 amino acids. Per germline, CDR1 SGDLS and CDR2 YYNGEE. This chain's CDR3 is CASSTSLELTGELFF. DNA for the CDR3: TGTGCCAGCAGCACTAGCCTTGAATTAACCGGGGAGCTGTTTTTT.

This clonotype was counted ten times or more. This chain joins TRBV27 and TRBJ1-6; D not certain. The V gene's germline CDR1 is MNHEY and CDR2 SMNVEV (reference sequence). Trimming left V 6 bases short and J 7 bases short, with 7 bases between. This CDR3 has 12 amino acids. CDR3 loop: CASSVPNSPLHF. The CDR3 nucleotides read TGTGCCAGCAGCGTCCCCAATTCACCCCTCCACTTT.

This clonotype has ten or more counts. The V call is TRBV27, the J call TRBJ1-1; TRBD1 is a possible D gene (5 bases). The CDR3 totals 17 residues. The V gene lost 3 bases and the J gene lost 1 base, with 18 bases spanning the gap. The germline gives CDR1 MNHEY, CDR2 SMNVEV (reference sequence). DNA of the CDR3: TGTGCCAGCAGTTTTCTTAGTACAGGAAGTTGGAACACTGAAGCTTTCTTT. Protein product: CASSFLSTGSWNTEAFF.

Regarding this clonotype: This clone may be a read error of a much larger clone one base away. The chain carries TRBV30 and TRBJ2-5; D may correspond to TRBD1 or TRBD2 (5 bases each). Germline CDR1 reads GTSNPN; CDR2 reads SVGIG (reference sequence). V lost 1 base and J lost 5, with 17 bases in between. The CDR3 is 15 amino acids. In DNA, the CDR3 is TGTGCCTGGAGTGGAGGGGTGAGCGGTTCGGAGACCCAGTACTTC. The encoded protein is CAWSGGVSGSETQYF.

This clonotype was recorded at least ten times. This rearrangement joins TRBV28 to TRBJ2-7; no definite D call. Germline values: CDR1 MDHEN, CDR2 SYDVKM. V was clipped by 3 bases and J by 1 base, with 16 bases between them. CDR3 size: 16 residues. The CDR3 spells CASSFSYSSLSYEQYF. CDR3 sequence (DNA): TGTGCCAGCAGTTTTAGTTACAGTTCCCTATCCTACGAGCAGTACTTC. The full variable domain, with the rest looked up from reference TRBV28 and TRBJ2-7, is DVKVTQSSRYLVKRTGEKVFLECVQDMDHENMFWYRQDPGLGLRLIYFSYDVKMKEKGDIPEGYSVSREKKERFSLILESASTNQTSMYLCASSFSYSSLSYEQYFGPGTRLTVT.

This clonotype was counted at least ten times. The chain combines TRBV29-1 with TRBJ1-1, with D hard to call. Germline values: CDR1 SQVTM, CDR2 ANQGSEA. V was clipped by 7 bases and J by 3 bases, with 15 bases between them. The CDR3 covers 13 residues. CDR3 sequence: CSAILEAHTEAFF. CDR3 coding DNA: TGCAGCGCTATATTGGAGGCCCACACTGAAGCTTTCTTT. Filled out from reference TRBV29-1 and TRBJ1-1, the complete variable domain reads SAVISQKPSRDICQRGTSLTIQCQVDSQVTMMFWYRQQPGQSLTLIATANQGSEATYESGFVIDKFPISRPNLTFSTLTVSNMSPEDSSIYLCSAILEAHTEAFFGQGTRLTVV.

This clonotype was seen at least ten times. The chain joins TRBV12-3 or TRBV12-4 to TRBJ2-4; a weak D match, TRBD2 (5 bases). The CDR3 runs to 17 residues. Trimming took 1 base from V and 0 from J, leaving 13 bases between them. The CDR3 DNA follows: TGTGCCAGCAGTTTAGTACGTAGCGCGGTAGCCAAAAACATTCAGTACTTC. It translates to CASSLVRSAVAKNIQYF.

To note about this clonotype: At one end the junction does not follow the germline gene, possibly because of a read error. The V and J genes are TRBV28 and TRBJ2-7; 8 positions agree with TRBD2. Germline lookup yields CDR1 MDHEN and CDR2 SYDVKM. The CDR3 extends over 12 amino acids. CDR3 in amino acids: CATIAGPLFRDF. DNA for the CDR3: TGTGCCACCATAGCGGGACCCCTCTTTCGCGACTTC. Complete variable domain (other parts from reference TRBV28 and TRBJ2-7): DVKVTQSSRYLVKRTGEKVFLECVQDMDHENMFWYRQDPGLGLRLIYFSYDVKMKEKGDIPEGYSVSREKKERFSLILESASTNQTSMYLCATIAGPLFRDFGPGTRLTVT.

This clonotype has ten or more counts. The V call is TRBV29-1, the J call TRBJ2-2; a possible D gene is TRBD1 (5 bases). The CDR3 contains 17 residues. Trimming took 4 bases from V and 0 from J, leaving 18 bases between them. The germline gives CDR1 SQVTM, CDR2 ANQGSEA. The CDR3 nucleotides read TGCAGCGTTGGAGACAGCGAACAAGGCGCGAACACCGGGGAGCTGTTTTTT. Its translation: CSVGDSEQGANTGELFF.

This clonotype was counted ten times or more. The chain couples TRBV5-5 to TRBJ2-7, with D perhaps matching TRBD1 (5 bases). The CDR3 contains 14 residues. Germline CDR1 and CDR2: SGHKS and YYEKEE (reference sequence). V gave up 4 bases and J gave up 3 bases, with 14 bases separating them. CDR3 residues: CASSTDYQGYEQYF. The CDR3 DNA reads TGTGCCAGCAGCACCGATTACCAGGGCTACGAGCAGTACTTC. Supplemented by reference TRBV5-5 and TRBJ2-7, the full variable domain reads DAGVTQSPTHLIKTRGQQVTLRCSPISGHKSVSWYQQVLGQGPQFIFQYYEKEERGRGNFPDRFSARQFPNYSSELNVNALLLGDSALYLCASSTDYQGYEQYFGPGTRLTVT.

The chain's CDR3 is CASSVRTGTSYEQYF. Here the CDR3 DNA reads TGTGCCAGCAGTGTAAGGACCGGGACTAGCTACGAGCAGTACTTC. The chain links TRBV6-1 to TRBJ2-7; 8 bases fit TRBD2. In germline, CDR1 is MNHNS, CDR2 SASEGT. The CDR3 is 15 amino acids. The trim removed 4 bases at V and 3 bases at J, leaving 8 bases unmatched.

This clonotype has a count of ten or more. CDR3 sequence: CASSPPGQGVLQTQYF. The CDR3 DNA sequence: TGTGCCAGCTCACCACCTGGACAGGGTGTGCTTCAGACCCAGTACTTC. The chain employs TRBV18 and TRBJ2-5, with TRBD1 matching over 8 bases. Losses at the gene ends were 0 bases for V and 6 bases for J; bases not matched to a gene: 9. The CDR3 extends over 16 amino acids. Germline V gene lookup returns CDR1 KGHSH and CDR2 LQKENI.

This clonotype was recorded at least ten times. The V and J genes are TRBV6-2 or TRBV6-3 and TRBJ1-4; D perhaps matches TRBD1 (5 bases). This CDR3 has 14 residues. The V gene's germline CDR1 is MNHEY and CDR2 SVGEGT. Deletions cut 6 bases from V and 4 bases from J, with 12 bases between. The CDR3 sequence: CASRDRSFNEKLFF. CDR3 nucleotides: TGTGCCAGCAGAGACAGATCCTTTAATGAAAAACTGTTTTTT.

This clonotype was recorded at least ten times. The chain couples TRBV5-1 to TRBJ2-7; D ambiguous. V lost 0 bases and J lost 0, with 4 bases in between. CDR1 and CDR2 (germline): SGHRS, YFSETQ. The CDR3 extends over 13 amino acids. The CDR3 region has the DNA TGCGCCAGCAGCTTGGAAAACTCCTACGAGCAGTACTTC. Translation gives CASSLENSYEQYF.

This clonotype was observed at least ten times. This chain uses TRBV7-3 with TRBJ1-1; D possibly corresponds to TRBD1 (6 bases). There are 13 residues in the CDR3. The V and J ends lost 4 bases and 1 base respectively, with 7 bases between them. CDR1 is SGHTA, CDR2 FQGTGA, per germline. CDR3 loop: CASSWTANTEAFF. CDR3 nucleotide sequence: TGTGCCAGCAGCTGGACAGCGAACACTGAAGCTTTCTTT.

This chain connects TRBV15 to TRBJ2-5; D unclear. V lost 6 bases and J lost 1, with 15 bases in between. Looked up from germline, CDR1 is LNHNV and CDR2 is YYDKDF (reference sequence). This CDR3 spans 15 amino acids. In DNA form, the CDR3 reads TGTGCCACCAGTCCCGGTCTTACGTCCCAAGAGACCCAGTACTTC. It yields the protein CATSPGLTSQETQYF. Full variable domain (remainder filled in from reference TRBV15 and TRBJ2-5): DAMVIQNPRYQVTQFGKPVTLSCSQTLNHNVMYWYQQKSSQAPKLLFHYYDKDFNNEADTPDNFQSRRPNTSFCFLDIRSPGLGDTAMYLCATSPGLTSQETQYFGPGTRLLVL.

V usage is TRBV11-2 and J usage is TRBJ2-5; 10 positions agree with TRBD1. Germline assignment: CDR1 SGHAT and CDR2 FQNNGV. V was pared by 5 bases and J by 2 bases, with 20 bases of the junction left unmatched. The CDR3 has 20 residues. In DNA, the CDR3 is TGTGCCAGCAGCCGCGCCTCCGGGACAGGGGCCCAAGGGGGTCAAGAGACCCAGTACTTC. This sequence encodes CASSRASGTGAQGGQETQYF.